Here is one TCR beta chain with its context. This entry is derived from a study of cytomegalovirus exposure and HLA in healthy donors. The assay was immunoSEQ multiplex PCR, and TCRdb's table has in-frame clones only and misses some. This table holds about 200,000 clones, 84% found once. The validation cohort, a group of around 130 subjects, included the donors and was separate from the roughly 720-subject first cohort. Germline V CDR1 and CDR2: SNHLY, FYNNEI. The CDR3 loop spans 12 amino acids. V lost 5 bases and J lost 6, with 9 bases in between. The chain joins TRBV2 to TRBJ2-3; D unresolved. The sequencing input was PBMCs. The TCR sequence derives from a woman aged 25-40 years in good health and CMV-seropositive. CDR3 amino acids: CASSSAGDTQYF. CDR3 bases: TGTGCCAGCAGTTCCGCCGGGGATACGCAGTATTTT.